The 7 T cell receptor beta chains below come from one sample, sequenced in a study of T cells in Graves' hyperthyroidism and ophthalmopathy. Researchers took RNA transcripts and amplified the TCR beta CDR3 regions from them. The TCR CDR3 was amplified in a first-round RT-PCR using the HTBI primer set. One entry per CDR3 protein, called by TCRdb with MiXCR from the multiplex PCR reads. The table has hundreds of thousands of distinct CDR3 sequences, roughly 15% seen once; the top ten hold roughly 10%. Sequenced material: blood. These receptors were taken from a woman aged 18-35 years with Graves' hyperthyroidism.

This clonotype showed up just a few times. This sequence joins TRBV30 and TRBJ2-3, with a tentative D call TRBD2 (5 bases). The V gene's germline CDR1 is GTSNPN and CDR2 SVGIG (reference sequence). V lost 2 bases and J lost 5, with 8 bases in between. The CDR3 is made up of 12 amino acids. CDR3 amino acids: CAWSPAGDTQYF. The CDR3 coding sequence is TGTGCCTGGAGTCCTGCGGGAGATACGCAGTATTTT.

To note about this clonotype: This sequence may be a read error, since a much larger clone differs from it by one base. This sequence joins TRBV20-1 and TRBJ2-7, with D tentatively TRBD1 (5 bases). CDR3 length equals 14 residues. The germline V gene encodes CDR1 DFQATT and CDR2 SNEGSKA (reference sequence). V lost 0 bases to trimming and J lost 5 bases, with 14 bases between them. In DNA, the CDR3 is TGCAGTGCTAGAGAGCCCTTGGACAAGGACGAGCAGTACTTC. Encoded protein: CSAREPLDKDEQYF.

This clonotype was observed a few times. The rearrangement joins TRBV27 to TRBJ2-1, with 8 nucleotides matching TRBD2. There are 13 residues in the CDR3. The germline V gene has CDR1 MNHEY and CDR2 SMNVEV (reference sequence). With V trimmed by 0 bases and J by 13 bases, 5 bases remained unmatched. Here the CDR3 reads CASSLSPLAAQFF. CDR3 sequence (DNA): TGTGCCAGCAGTTTATCCCCACTAGCGGCCCAGTTCTTC.

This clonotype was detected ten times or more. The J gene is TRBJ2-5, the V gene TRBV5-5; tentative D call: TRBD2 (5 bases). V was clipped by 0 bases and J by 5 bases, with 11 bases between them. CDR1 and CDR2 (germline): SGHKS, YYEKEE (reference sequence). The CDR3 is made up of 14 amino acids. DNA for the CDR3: TGTGCCAGCAGCTTGGGATTGCGGGCGGAGACCCAGTACTTC. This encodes CASSLGLRAETQYF.

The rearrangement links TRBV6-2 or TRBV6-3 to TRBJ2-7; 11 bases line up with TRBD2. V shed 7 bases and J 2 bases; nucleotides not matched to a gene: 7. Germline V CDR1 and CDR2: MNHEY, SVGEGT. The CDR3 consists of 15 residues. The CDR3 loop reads CASTPQLAGAYEQYF. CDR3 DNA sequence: TGTGCCAGCACCCCACAACTAGCGGGGGCCTACGAGCAGTACTTC.

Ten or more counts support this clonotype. The CDR3 here is CASSFPHQGYEQYF. CDR3 coding DNA: TGTGCCAGCAGTTTCCCCCACCAGGGCTACGAGCAGTACTTC. This chain joins TRBV28 and TRBJ2-7; a possible D gene is TRBD1 (5 bases). The germline V gene encodes CDR1 MDHEN and CDR2 SYDVKM. The CDR3 has 14 residues. Trimming took off 3 bases at V and 3 bases at J, with 12 bases between the two ends.

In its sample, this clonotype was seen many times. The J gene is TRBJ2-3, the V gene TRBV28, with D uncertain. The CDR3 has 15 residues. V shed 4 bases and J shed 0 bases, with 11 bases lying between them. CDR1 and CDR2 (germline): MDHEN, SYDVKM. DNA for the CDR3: TGTGCCAGCAGTTGGCTCCCGACTAGCACAGATACGCAGTATTTT. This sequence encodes CASSWLPTSTDTQYF. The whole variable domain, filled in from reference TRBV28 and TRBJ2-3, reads DVKVTQSSRYLVKRTGEKVFLECVQDMDHENMFWYRQDPGLGLRLIYFSYDVKMKEKGDIPEGYSVSREKKERFSLILESASTNQTSMYLCASSWLPTSTDTQYFGPGTRLTVL.